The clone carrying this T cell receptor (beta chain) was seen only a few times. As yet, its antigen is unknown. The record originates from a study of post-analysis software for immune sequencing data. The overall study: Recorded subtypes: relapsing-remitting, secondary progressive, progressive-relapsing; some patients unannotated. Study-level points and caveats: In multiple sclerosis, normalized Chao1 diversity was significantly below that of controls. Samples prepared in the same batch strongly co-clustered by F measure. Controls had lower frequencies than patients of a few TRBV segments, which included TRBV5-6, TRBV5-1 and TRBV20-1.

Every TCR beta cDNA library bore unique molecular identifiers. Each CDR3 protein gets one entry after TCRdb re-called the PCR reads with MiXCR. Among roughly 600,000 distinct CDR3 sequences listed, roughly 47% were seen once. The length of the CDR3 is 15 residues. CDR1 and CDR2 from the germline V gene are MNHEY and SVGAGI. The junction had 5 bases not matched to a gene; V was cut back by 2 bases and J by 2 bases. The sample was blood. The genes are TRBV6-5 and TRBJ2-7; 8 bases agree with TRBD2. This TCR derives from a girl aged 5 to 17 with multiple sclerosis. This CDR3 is CASSYTWTSPYEQYF. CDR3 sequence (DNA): TGTGCCAGCAGTTACACCTGGACTAGCCCCTACGAGCAGTACTTC.